Each of the 21 T cell receptor beta chains below was sequenced from the same sample in a study of cytomegalovirus exposure and HLA in healthy donors. The method was immunoSEQ multiplex PCR; TCRdb's version includes in-frame clones alone and lacks a portion of them. Among around 160,000 clones listed, around 90% were seen once. The specimen was PBMCs. The receptors were sampled from a woman aged 18-35 years in good health and CMV-seropositive.

The CDR3: CATSRDRGNRRYGYTF. In DNA form, the CDR3 reads TGTGCCACCAGCAGAGATAGGGGAAACAGGAGATATGGCTACACCTTC. V is TRBV15 and J is TRBJ1-2, with D possibly TRBD1 on 5 matching bases. Germline CDR1 reads LNHNV; CDR2 reads YYDKDF (reference sequence). V lost 0 bases and J 5 bases, leaving 16 bases between the germline ends. This CDR3 comprises 16 residues.

The CDR3 region is CASSVAGHMTSYEQYF. The CDR3 DNA reads TGTGCCAGCAGCGTAGCGGGACACATGACCTCCTACGAGCAGTACTTC. The chain is built from TRBV9 and TRBJ2-7, with TRBD1 as a possible D gene (6 bases). The CDR3 covers 16 residues. Germline values: CDR1 SGDLS, CDR2 YYNGEE. Trimming stripped 0 bases from V and 0 bases from J, with 13 bases between.

V usage is TRBV19 and J usage is TRBJ2-1; 11 positions match TRBD2. The germline CDR1 and CDR2 sequences are LNHDA and SQIVND (reference sequence). J lost 4 bases, V lost 6 bases, and 5 bases had no gene match. CDR3 length: 15 amino acids. The CDR3 protein is CASRVAGGVYNEQFF. CDR3 in DNA: TGTGCCAGTAGAGTAGCGGGAGGGGTTTACAATGAGCAGTTCTTC. Together with reference TRBV19 and TRBJ2-1, the CDR3 gives the full variable domain: DGGITQSPKYLFRKEGQNVTLSCEQNLNHDAMYWYRQDPGQGLRLIYYSQIVNDFQKGDIAEGYSVSREKKESFPLTVTSAQKNPTAFYLCASRVAGGVYNEQFFGPGTRLTVL.

V and J are TRBV7-9 and TRBJ1-5; D perhaps matches TRBD1 (6 bases). This CDR3 is 14 amino acids long. Germline CDR1 is SEHNR and CDR2 is FQNEAQ (reference sequence). V lost 5 bases to trimming and J lost 9 bases, with 17 bases between them. CDR3 sequence (DNA): TGTGCCAGCAGCCTAACAGGGACCGAGGGGCCCCAGCATTTT. Amino acid sequence: CASSLTGTEGPQHF.

V and J are TRBV9 and TRBJ1-6; no reliable D call. The ends were cut back, 7 bases at V and 0 bases at J, with 5 bases in the middle. CDR3 size: 13 residues. The germline V gene encodes CDR1 SGDLS and CDR2 YYNGEE. The CDR3 reads CASGSSYNSPLHF. CDR3 sequence (DNA): TGTGCCAGCGGGAGCTCCTATAATTCACCCCTCCACTTT.

The chain carries TRBV5-6 and TRBJ1-2, with D maybe TRBD1 (6 bases). Trimming took 3 bases from V and 1 from J, leaving 10 bases between them. The CDR3 runs 14 residues. CDR1 and CDR2 (germline): SGHDT, YYEEEE. The CDR3 coding sequence is TGTGCCAGCAGCTCGTGGGACATTAACTATGGCTACACCTTC. It yields the protein CASSSWDINYGYTF.

V usage is TRBV7-8 and J usage is TRBJ2-3, with TRBD2 identical over 7 bases. The CDR3 contains 15 residues. Looked up from germline, CDR1 is SGHVS and CDR2 is FQNEAQ. J gave up 0 bases and V 0 bases, and 0 bases lay outside the gene matches. Here the CDR3 reads CASSLAGGSTDTQYF. CDR3 nucleotides: TGTGCCAGCAGCTTAGCCGGGGGGAGCACAGATACGCAGTATTTT.

The chain employs TRBV7-2 and TRBJ2-1; 8 bases line up with TRBD2. CDR1 and CDR2 (germline): SGHTA, FQGNSA. This CDR3 spans 17 amino acids. With 5 bases clipped from V and 4 bases from J, the junction kept 13 bases outside the gene matches. The CDR3 is CASSPARGVAGYNEQFF. In DNA, the CDR3 is TGTGCCAGCAGCCCAGCCCGGGGGGTAGCGGGGTACAATGAGCAGTTCTTC.

The chain has TRBV20-1 and TRBJ2-7; the D is unclear. This CDR3 contains 11 residues. Germline CDR1 is DFQATT and CDR2 is SNEGSKA (reference sequence). Trimming pared 6 bases from V and 4 bases from J, leaving 10 bases between. As DNA, the CDR3 is TGCAGTGCCTCGACCGGGTACGAGCAGTACTTC. It translates to CSASTGYEQYF.

V and J are TRBV2 and TRBJ2-7; 10 bases agree with TRBD1. CDR1 SNHLY and CDR2 FYNNEI come from the germline V gene. The V segment lost 11 bases and the J segment 12 bases; nucleotides outside the gene matches: 4. CDR3 length: 9 amino acids. This CDR3 is CAWGQGPYF. CDR3 bases: TGTGCCTGGGGACAGGGGCCGTACTTC.

Only one count was recorded for this clone. The chain couples TRBV4-2 to TRBJ2-2, with TRBD2 matching 8 bases. Germline loops: CDR1 LGHNA, CDR2 YNFKEQ. V lost 3 bases, J lost 5 bases, and 14 bases stayed unmatched. The CDR3 totals 18 residues. The DNA for the CDR3 is TGTGCCAGCAGCCACGCCCGGGGGGGCAGGCAGGAGACCGGGGAGCTGTTTTTT. This sequence encodes CASSHARGGRQETGELFF.

This chain joins TRBV29-1 and TRBJ2-7; 9 bases are shared with TRBD1. The V gene end was trimmed by 4 bases and the J gene end by 5 bases; junction bases not matched to a gene: 3. The CDR3 has 12 amino acids. CDR1 and CDR2 from the germline V gene are SQVTM and ANQGSEA. CDR3 residues: CSVGTGAHEQYF. DNA of the CDR3: TGCAGCGTTGGGACAGGGGCCCACGAGCAGTACTTC.

The rearrangement links TRBV19 to TRBJ2-2; 11 positions match TRBD1. CDR3 length: 16 residues. Germline V lookup: CDR1 LNHDA, CDR2 SQIVND (reference sequence). V lost 5 bases, J lost 4 bases, and 6 bases stayed unmatched. The CDR3 spells CASSVGQGGSTGELFF. As DNA, the CDR3 is TGTGCCAGTAGTGTGGGACAGGGGGGGTCCACCGGGGAGCTGTTTTTT.

The V gene is TRBV6-5, the J gene TRBJ1-1, with 8 positions matching TRBD1. The CDR3 extends over 15 amino acids. With 6 bases clipped from V and 1 base from J, the junction kept 7 bases outside the gene matches. CDR1 is MNHEY and CDR2 is SVGAGI in the germline V gene. CDR3 residues: CASSTPGQANTEAFF. CDR3 DNA: TGTGCCAGCAGCACACCGGGACAGGCGAACACTGAAGCTTTCTTT.

This clone was counted only a few times. The chain employs TRBV10-3 and TRBJ1-6; D remains ambiguous. Trimming removed 0 bases from V and 5 bases from J, with 11 bases in between. The CDR3 is made up of 16 amino acids. The V gene's germline CDR1 is ENHRY and CDR2 SYGVKD. The chain's CDR3 is CAISESEAKNNSPLHF. The CDR3 nucleotides are TGTGCCATCAGTGAGTCAGAGGCCAAAAATAATTCACCCCTCCACTTT.

The chain links TRBV19 to TRBJ2-3, with 13 bases aligning to TRBD2. The CDR3 runs 15 residues. J was trimmed by 11 bases and V by 4 bases; bases with no gene match: 9. Germline V gives CDR1 LNHDA, CDR2 SQIVND (reference sequence). CDR3 nucleotides: TGTGCCAGTAGTACCGGGACTAGCGGGATAGGCAGGCAGTATTTT. Translating gives CASSTGTSGIGRQYF.

The genes are TRBV7-8 and TRBJ2-1; 11 bases fit TRBD2. CDR1 is SGHVS, CDR2 FQNEAQ, per germline. This CDR3 is built from 17 residues. The trim removed 1 base at V and 5 bases at J, leaving 7 bases unmatched. The chain's CDR3 is CASSLDSGGARDNEQFF. The CDR3 DNA reads as TGTGCCAGCAGCTTAGATAGCGGGGGGGCCAGGGACAATGAGCAGTTCTTC.

The chain combines TRBV19 with TRBJ2-1, with D possibly matching TRBD2 (5 bases). V lost 5 bases and J 0 bases, leaving 14 bases between the germline ends. This CDR3 is 16 amino acids long. The V gene's germline CDR1 is LNHDA and CDR2 SQIVND (reference sequence). CDR3 amino acids: CASSSPDAGSYNEQFF. The CDR3 DNA sequence: TGTGCCAGTAGTTCACCCGACGCGGGCTCCTACAATGAGCAGTTCTTC.

The chain is built from TRBV18 and TRBJ2-7, with 9 bases that match TRBD1. The CDR3 length is 15 residues. After removal of 1 base from V and 7 bases from J, the junction contained 8 bases not matched to a gene. Per germline, CDR1 KGHSH and CDR2 LQKENI. The CDR3 region is CASSPRDRVFLEQYF. The CDR3 DNA follows: TGTGCCAGCTCACCACGGGACAGGGTATTCCTTGAGCAGTACTTC.

This clone was found once. This chain links TRBV7-6 with TRBJ2-2, with a possible D match to TRBD2 (6 bases). V lost 9 bases, J lost 1 base, and 15 bases lay in between. The CDR3 is 15 residues long. Germline loops: CDR1 SGHVS, CDR2 FNYEAQ. The CDR3 bases are TGTGCCAGTCAGGTGGGGCGGGGGAACACCGGGGAGCTGTTTTTT. Protein product: CASQVGRGNTGELFF.

This clone is a singleton in its sample. The DNA of the CDR3 is TGTGCCAGTAGTTCCGGGACAGGGGGCCTCAATGAGCAGTTCTTC. This gives the protein CASSSGTGGLNEQFF. This chain connects TRBV19 to TRBJ2-1; 12 bases align to TRBD1. The V gene's germline CDR1 is LNHDA and CDR2 SQIVND (reference sequence). This CDR3 has 15 residues. J gave up 6 bases and V 5 bases, and 5 bases lay outside the gene matches. The whole variable domain, filled in from reference TRBV19 and TRBJ2-1, reads DGGITQSPKYLFRKEGQNVTLSCEQNLNHDAMYWYRQDPGQGLRLIYYSQIVNDFQKGDIAEGYSVSREKKESFPLTVTSAQKNPTAFYLCASSSGTGGLNEQFFGPGTRLTVL.